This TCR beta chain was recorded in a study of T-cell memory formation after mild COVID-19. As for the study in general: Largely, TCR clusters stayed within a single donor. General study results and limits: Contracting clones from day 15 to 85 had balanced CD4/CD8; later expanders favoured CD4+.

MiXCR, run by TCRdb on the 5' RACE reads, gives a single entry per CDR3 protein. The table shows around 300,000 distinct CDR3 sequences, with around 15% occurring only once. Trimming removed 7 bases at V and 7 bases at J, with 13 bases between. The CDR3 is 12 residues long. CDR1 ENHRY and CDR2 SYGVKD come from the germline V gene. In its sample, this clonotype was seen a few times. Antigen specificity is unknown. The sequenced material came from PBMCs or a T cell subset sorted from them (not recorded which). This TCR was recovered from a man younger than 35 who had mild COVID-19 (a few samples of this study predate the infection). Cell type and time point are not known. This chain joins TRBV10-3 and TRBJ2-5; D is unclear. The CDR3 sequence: CAINRPGATQYF. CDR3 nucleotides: TGTGCCATCAATCGCCCAGGCGCGACCCAGTACTTC.